This T cell receptor beta chain is from a study of shared clonotypes between healthy human individuals. Study outcomes and limitations: Rarefaction curves obtained for sorted subsets showed sequencing incomplete despite large depth. The generation probabilities recorded for non-shared clonotypes fell below those of clonotypes shared by all four donors.

Trimming took off 1 base at V and 0 bases at J, with 10 bases between the two ends. Germline V gene sequence: CDR1 SNHLY, CDR2 FYNNEI. The CDR3 runs to 16 residues. In the original processing: Because ImmunoSEQ provided only junction sequences with no quality scores, the filtering differed. The assay was immunoSEQ multiplex PCR, and TCRdb's table has in-frame clones only and misses some. That table supplies the V and J calls and clone size; D and trimming were determined from the DNA. Of millions of clones detected, about 92% appear once; the ten largest clones hold more than 1.5%. CD45RO-negative, CCR7-positively selected cells formed the naive CD8 fraction, excluding terminally differentiated effector memory CD45RA+ cells. Caucasian adults residing in Nashville, Tennessee made up all the donors. For this clone: Its specificity is unknown.

This sequence was found in a man in his late teens or twenties in good health. Some clones in this sample may be carry-over from other donors' samples. Specimen: naive CD8+ T cells from PBMCs. The J gene is TRBJ1-5, the V gene TRBV2; no reliable D call. This CDR3 is CASSEDVGYSNQPQHF. Written as DNA, the CDR3 is TGTGCCAGCAGTGAAGATGTCGGTTATAGCAATCAGCCCCAGCATTTT.